This record looks at one T cell receptor (beta chain) sequence and its context. Its target is not known. Germline lookup yields CDR1 SNHLY and CDR2 FYNNEI. The CDR3 extends over 13 amino acids. Trimming pared 8 bases from V and 0 bases from J, leaving 8 bases between. The PCR ran on 60 Vbeta and 13 Jbeta primers. The method was immunoSEQ multiplex PCR; TCRdb's version includes in-frame clones alone and lacks a portion of them. The top ten hold about 3% of the sample, which has some 130,000 clones, around 79% seen once. The entry originates in a study of cytomegalovirus exposure and HLA in healthy donors. Study conclusions and caveats: In the analysis, some V segments, TRBV6-2 and TRBV6-3 included, were excluded as indistinguishable. Reports credit the classifier with highly specific, highly sensitive diagnosis of cytomegalovirus status. The listing of roughly 160 TCR beta chains classed them as cytomegalovirus-associated.

This sequence joins TRBV2 and TRBJ1-3; D uncertain. The sequenced sample consisted of PBMCs. The clonotype was recovered from a female donor in good health and CMV-seronegative. The CDR3 region is CASCQFSGNTIYF. The DNA for the CDR3 is TGTGCCAGCTGCCAGTTCTCTGGAAACACCATATATTTT.